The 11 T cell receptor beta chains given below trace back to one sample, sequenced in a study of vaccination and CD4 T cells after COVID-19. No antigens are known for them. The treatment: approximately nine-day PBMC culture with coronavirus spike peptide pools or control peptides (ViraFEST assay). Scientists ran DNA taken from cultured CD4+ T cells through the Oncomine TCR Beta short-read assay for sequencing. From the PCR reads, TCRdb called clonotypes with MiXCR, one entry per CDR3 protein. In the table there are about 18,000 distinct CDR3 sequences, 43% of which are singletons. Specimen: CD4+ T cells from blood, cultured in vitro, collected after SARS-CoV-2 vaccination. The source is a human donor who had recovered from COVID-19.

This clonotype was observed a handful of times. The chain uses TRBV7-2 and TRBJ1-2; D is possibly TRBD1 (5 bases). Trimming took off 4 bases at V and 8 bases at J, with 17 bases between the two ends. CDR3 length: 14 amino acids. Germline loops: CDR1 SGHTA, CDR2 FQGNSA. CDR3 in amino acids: CASSSGPGEGGYTF. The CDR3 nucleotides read TGTGCCAGCAGCTCAGGGCCAGGAGAAGGCGGCTACACCTTC.

CDR3: CSSSPWTSGVGGNEQFF. The DNA for the CDR3 is TGCAGTTCTTCCCCGTGGACTAGCGGGGTTGGGGGGAATGAGCAGTTCTTC. The chain has TRBV20-1 and TRBJ2-1, with 12 bases lining up with TRBD2. The CDR3 covers 17 residues. Germline assignment: CDR1 DFQATT and CDR2 SNEGSKA (reference sequence). Germline trimming cut 8 bases from V and 7 bases from J; bases unmatched to any gene: 18.

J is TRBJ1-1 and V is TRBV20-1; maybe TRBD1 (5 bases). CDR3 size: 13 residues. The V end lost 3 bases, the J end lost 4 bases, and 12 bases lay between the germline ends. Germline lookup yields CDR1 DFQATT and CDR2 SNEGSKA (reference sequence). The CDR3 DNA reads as TGCAGTGCTAGCCAGGGAGTAACCACTGAAGCTTTCTTT. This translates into CSASQGVTTEAFF.

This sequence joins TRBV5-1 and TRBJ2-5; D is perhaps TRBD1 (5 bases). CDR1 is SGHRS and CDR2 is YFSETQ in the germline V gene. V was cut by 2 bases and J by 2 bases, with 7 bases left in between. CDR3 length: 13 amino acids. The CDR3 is CASSFSGQETQYF. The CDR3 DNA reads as TGCGCCAGCAGCTTCTCAGGGCAAGAGACCCAGTACTTC. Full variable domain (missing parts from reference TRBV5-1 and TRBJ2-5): KAGVTQTPRYLIKTRGQQVTLSCSPISGHRSVSWYQQTPGQGLQFLFEYFSETQRNKGNFPGRFSGRQFSNSRSEMNVSTLELGDSALYLCASSFSGQETQYFGPGTRLLVL.

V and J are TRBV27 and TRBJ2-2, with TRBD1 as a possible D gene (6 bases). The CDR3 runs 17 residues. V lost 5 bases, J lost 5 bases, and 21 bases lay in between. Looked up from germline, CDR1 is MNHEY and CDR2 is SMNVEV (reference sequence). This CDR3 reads CASSQRTAVARTGELFF. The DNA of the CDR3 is TGTGCCAGCAGTCAGCGGACAGCCGTCGCGAGAACCGGGGAGCTGTTTTTT.

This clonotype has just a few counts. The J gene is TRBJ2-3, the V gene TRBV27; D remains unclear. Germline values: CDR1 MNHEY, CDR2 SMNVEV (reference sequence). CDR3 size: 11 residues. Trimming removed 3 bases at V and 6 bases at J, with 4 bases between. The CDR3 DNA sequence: TGTGCCAGCAGTTTTAGGGATACGCAGTATTTT. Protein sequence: CASSFRDTQYF.

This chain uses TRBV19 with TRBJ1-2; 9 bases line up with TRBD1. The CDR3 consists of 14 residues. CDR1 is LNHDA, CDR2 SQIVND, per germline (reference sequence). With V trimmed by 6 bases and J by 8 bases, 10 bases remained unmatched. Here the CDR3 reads CASRSHRGREGYTF. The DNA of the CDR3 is TGTGCCAGTAGAAGTCACAGGGGGCGGGAAGGCTACACCTTC.

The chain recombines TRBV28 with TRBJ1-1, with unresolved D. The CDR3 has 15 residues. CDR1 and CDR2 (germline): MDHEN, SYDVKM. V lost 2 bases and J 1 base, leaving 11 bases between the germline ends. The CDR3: CASSLPIPGNTEAFF. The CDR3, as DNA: TGTGCCAGCAGTTTACCCATCCCAGGGAACACTGAAGCTTTCTTT.

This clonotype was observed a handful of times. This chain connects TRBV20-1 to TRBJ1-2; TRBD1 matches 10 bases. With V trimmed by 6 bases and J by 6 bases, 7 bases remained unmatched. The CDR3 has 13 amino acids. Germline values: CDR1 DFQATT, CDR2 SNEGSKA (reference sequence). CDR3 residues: CSAIRDRGNGYTF. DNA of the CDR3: TGCAGTGCCATCAGGGACAGGGGCAATGGCTACACCTTC.

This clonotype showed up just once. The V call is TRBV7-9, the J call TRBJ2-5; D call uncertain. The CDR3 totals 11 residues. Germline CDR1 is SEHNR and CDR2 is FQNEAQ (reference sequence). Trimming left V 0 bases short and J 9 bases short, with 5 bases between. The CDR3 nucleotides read TGTGCCAGCAGCTTAGCCGGGCCCCAGTACTTC. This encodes CASSLAGPQYF. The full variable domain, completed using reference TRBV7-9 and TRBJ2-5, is DTGVSQNPRHKITKRGQNVTFRCDPISEHNRLYWYRQTLGQGPEFLTYFQNEAQLEKSRLLSDRFSAERPKGSFSTLEIQRTEQGDSAMYLCASSLAGPQYFGPGTRLLVL.

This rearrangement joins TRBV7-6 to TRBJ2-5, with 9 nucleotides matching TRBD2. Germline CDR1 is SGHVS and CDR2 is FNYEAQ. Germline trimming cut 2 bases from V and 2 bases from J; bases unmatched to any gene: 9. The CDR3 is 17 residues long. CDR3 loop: CASSLIPAGGKQETQYF. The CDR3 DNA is TGTGCCAGCAGCTTAATCCCGGCGGGAGGGAAACAAGAGACCCAGTACTTC. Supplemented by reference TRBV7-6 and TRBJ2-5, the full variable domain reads GAGVSQSPRYKVTKRGQDVALRCDPISGHVSLYWYRQALGQGPEFLTYFNYEAQQDKSGLPNDRFSAERPEGSISTLTIQRTEQRDSAMYRCASSLIPAGGKQETQYFGPGTRLLVL.